The next 11 T cell receptor beta chains were all read from a single sample in a study of OX40 agonist ivuxolimab in advanced cancers. Some clones are missing from TCRdb's copy, which holds only in-frame ones; the method was immunoSEQ multiplex PCR. The sample carries about 48,000 clones, 79% recorded once. This sample comprised CD4+ or CD8+ T cells sorted from blood, obtained in a trial of the OX40 agonist ivuxolimab. The origin of the receptors is an adult with an advanced solid tumor such as melanoma, head and neck, liver or kidney cancer.

The chain uses TRBV14 and TRBJ2-6; D call uncertain. Trimming cost V 0 bases and J 9 bases, with 12 bases left between them. This CDR3 is 15 amino acids long. Germline CDR1 is SGHDN and CDR2 is FVKESK. This chain's CDR3 is CASSQDSNKFNVLTF. CDR3 coding DNA: TGTGCCAGCAGCCAAGATAGCAACAAGTTCAACGTCCTGACTTTC.

The gene calls are TRBV4-2 and TRBJ2-7; no clear D. This CDR3 contains 14 residues. Looked up from germline, CDR1 is LGHNA and CDR2 is YNFKEQ. Trimming left V 0 bases short and J 7 bases short, with 13 bases between. CDR3 coding DNA: TGTGCCAGCAGCCAAGAAATAAATCTGGGGGAGCAGTACTTC. This sequence encodes CASSQEINLGEQYF.

Here the CDR3 reads CASGPRGSSYNEQFF. DNA of the CDR3: TGCGCCAGCGGGCCGAGGGGGAGCTCCTACAATGAGCAGTTCTTC. The chain recombines TRBV10-2 with TRBJ2-1, with a weak D call TRBD1 (6 bases). V gave up 8 bases and J gave up 0 bases, with 14 bases separating them. Germline CDR1 is WSHSY and CDR2 is SAAADI. The CDR3 covers 15 residues.

This chain joins TRBV9 and TRBJ1-2; a weak D match, TRBD1 (6 bases). V lost 4 bases and J lost 8, with 21 bases in between. There are 15 residues in the CDR3. CDR1 is SGDLS and CDR2 is YYNGEE in the germline V gene. CDR3 in DNA: TGTGCCAGCAGCACCCCTACAAGGGGGGCGCGGGGCTACACCTTC. Protein sequence: CASSTPTRGARGYTF. Full variable domain (missing parts from reference TRBV9 and TRBJ1-2): DSGVTQTPKHLITATGQRVTLRCSPRSGDLSVYWYQQSLDQGLQFLIQYYNGEERAKGNILERFSAQQFPDLHSELNLSSLELGDSALYFCASSTPTRGARGYTFGSGTRLTVV.

This chain uses TRBV15 with TRBJ1-1; D is perhaps TRBD1 (5 bases). CDR3 length equals 14 residues. From germline, CDR1 is LNHNV and CDR2 YYDKDF (reference sequence). The V end was cut by 4 bases, the J end by 1 base, with 10 bases between. CDR3 nucleotides: TGTGCCACCAGCACCCAGACAGCGAACACTGAAGCTTTCTTT. Protein product: CATSTQTANTEAFF.

The chain uses TRBV28 and TRBJ1-5, with D maybe TRBD1 (6 bases). The CDR3 spans 15 residues. V was trimmed by 7 bases and J by 2 bases, leaving 15 bases between them. From germline, CDR1 is MDHEN and CDR2 SYDVKM. CDR3: CASNRGGRGNQPQHF. In DNA form, the CDR3 reads TGTGCCAGCAACCGGGGGGGGCGCGGCAATCAGCCCCAGCATTTT.

This clone has just one count. This chain links TRBV5-4 with TRBJ2-7; TRBD2 agrees at 7 bases. The CDR3 is made up of 15 amino acids. Per the germline V gene, CDR1 is SGHNT and CDR2 is YYREEE (reference sequence). J was trimmed by 4 bases and V by 0 bases; bases with no gene match: 7. This chain's CDR3 is CASSLVASGKYEQYF. The CDR3 bases are TGTGCCAGCAGCTTGGTTGCTAGCGGAAAGTACGAGCAGTACTTC.

This chain joins TRBV5-1 and TRBJ2-7; D possibly uses TRBD1 or TRBD2 (5 bases each). The V end lost 4 bases, the J end lost 2 bases, and 13 bases lay between the germline ends. CDR1 is SGHRS and CDR2 is YFSETQ in the germline V gene. The CDR3 consists of 14 residues. The DNA for the CDR3 is TGCGCCAGCAGCCCGGACGGGACGACCTACGAGCAGTACTTC. Protein product: CASSPDGTTYEQYF.

This clone appeared once. The gene calls are TRBV7-2 and TRBJ2-1, with 8 bases lining up with TRBD1. With V trimmed by 5 bases and J by 5 bases, 2 bases remained unmatched. Germline-derived CDR1 and CDR2 are SGHTA and FQGNSA. There are 13 residues in the CDR3. The CDR3 bases are TGTGCCAGCAGCGCGGACAGGGACAATGAGCAGTTCTTC. Its protein product is CASSADRDNEQFF.

The chain has TRBV5-1 and TRBJ2-1; 7 bases fit TRBD2. CDR3 length: 14 amino acids. CDR1 is SGHRS and CDR2 is YFSETQ in the germline V gene. Losses at the gene ends were 4 bases for V and 8 bases for J; bases not matched to a gene: 9. This CDR3 reads CASSLRSGNYEQFF. The CDR3 coding sequence is TGCGCCAGCAGCCTAAGGAGCGGGAACTATGAGCAGTTCTTC.

The rearrangement uses TRBV7-2 and TRBJ2-5; 8 bases are shared with TRBD2. The CDR3 loop spans 15 amino acids. Germline assignment: CDR1 SGHTA and CDR2 FQGNSA. The V segment lost 5 bases and the J segment 1 base; nucleotides outside the gene matches: 6. This chain's CDR3 is CASSRPGTSQETQYF. The CDR3, as DNA: TGTGCCAGCAGCCGCCCCGGGACTAGCCAAGAGACCCAGTACTTC.